This T cell receptor (beta chain) was recorded in a study of CD8+ T cells in alopecia areata. cDNA serving as the sequencing template came from extracted, reverse transcribed RNA. Using immunoSEQ multiplex PCR, the repertoire was profiled, and TCRdb retains in-frame clones only, with some absent. This table has some 99,000 clones, about 40% appearing once. The TCR sequence derives from a human donor with alopecia areata. The sequenced material came from CD4+ T cells sorted from blood.

CDR3 region: CATSTRLAGGKETQYF. In DNA form, the CDR3 reads TGTGCCACCAGCACACGACTAGCGGGAGGTAAAGAGACCCAGTACTTC. The chain links TRBV15 to TRBJ2-5; 13 bases agree with TRBD2. Unmatched junction bases numbered 5, after V lost 4 bases and J lost 3 bases. Germline loops: CDR1 LNHNV, CDR2 YYDKDF (reference sequence). This CDR3 has 16 residues.